This T cell receptor (beta chain) was captured by sequencing in a study of blood T cell repertoires in COVID-19. Study details: Sites across the United States, Italy and Spain contributed samples from acute and convalescent COVID-19. T cells, B-cell-depleted T cells, or PBMCs provided the cDNA or gDNA that served as material.

Original analysis: By means of reference gene primer amplification, nucleated cell counts were estimated. Method: immunoSEQ multiplex PCR; TCRdb's copy keeps in-frame clones and lacks some. The V and J calls and clone size come from that table; D and trimming were worked out from the DNA. The sample records more than 120,000 clones, 87% being singletons. The trim removed 3 bases at V and 0 bases at J, leaving 6 bases unmatched. Germline V CDR1 and CDR2: MGHRA, YSYEKL. The CDR3 covers 17 residues. The chain recombines TRBV4-1 with TRBJ2-3, with 10 bases aligning to TRBD2. Sequenced input: peripheral blood. The receptor comes from a woman in her fifties or sixties with active or convalescent COVID-19. CDR3 nucleotide sequence: TGCGCCAGCAGCCAGGTGACTAGCGGGTTTAGCACAGATACGCAGTATTTT. Its translation: CASSQVTSGFSTDTQYF.